This is a list of T cell receptor beta chains from one sample in a study of human T cells and chemical hapten exposure. TCRdb itself ran the RACE reads through MiXCR, one entry per CDR3 protein. This table holds some 350,000 distinct CDR3 sequences, more than 5% found once. The sequencing here drew on whole blood, taken in connection with sensitization to the hapten diphenylcyclopropenone (DPC). All receptors come from a woman in her late teens or twenties with alopecia areata. Some clones in this sample may be carry-over from other donors' samples. Both conserved end residues are part of each CDR3. A D gene is named only where the DNA matches it firmly. Clone size is not always given. Where it is, it says once, few, many or a class for expanded clones.

clone size,V gene,J gene,D gene,CDR3 protein,CDR3 DNA
-,TRBV7-9,TRBJ1-1,-,CASSRPRDLNTEAFF,TGTGCCAGCAGCCGTCCCAGGGACTTGAACACTGAAGCTTTCTTT
few,TRBV5-1,TRBJ2-4,TRBD2,CASSLASGTTNIQYF,TGCGCCAGCAGCTTGGCATCCGGGACTACGAACATTCAGTACTTC
few,TRBV29-1,TRBJ2-7,-,CSVEDHEGNGVYEQYF,TGCAGCGTTGAAGACCACGAGGGCAACGGGGTTTACGAGCAGTACTTC
many,TRBV6-6,TRBJ1-1,TRBD1,CASRAGQKNTEAFF,TGTGCCAGCAGAGCGGGACAGAAGAACACTGAAGCTTTCTTT
-,TRBV3-1,TRBJ2-6,-,CASTEGTALGGANVLTF,TGTGCCAGTACTGAGGGGACCGCCCTTGGGGGGGCCAACGTCCTGACTTTC
many,TRBV7-9,TRBJ2-5,-,CATRGVDQYF,TGTGCCACCCGAGGGGTCGACCAGTACTTC
-,TRBV20-1,TRBJ1-5,-,CSARLQSNQPQHF,TGCAGTGCTAGATTACAGTCGAATCAGCCCCAGCATTTT
many,TRBV7-8,TRBJ2-1,-,CASSRVETGYNEQFF,TGTGCCAGCAGCCGGGTGGAGACAGGATACAATGAGCAGTTCTTC
-,TRBV11-2,TRBJ2-5,-,CASSFGGTAQETQYF,TGTGCCAGCAGCTTCGGCGGGACAGCCCAAGAGACCCAGTACTTC
few,TRBV6-5,TRBJ2-2,TRBD1,CASSGQGAGELFF,TGTGCCAGCTCCGGGCAGGGGGCCGGGGAGCTGTTTTTT
-,TRBV7-9,TRBJ2-3,TRBD2,CASRPTGPAGGTDTQYF,TGTGCCAGCAGACCGACTGGTCCAGCGGGGGGCACAGATACGCAGTATTTT
-,TRBV2,TRBJ2-7,TRBD1,CASAQDRGYEQYF,TGTGCCAGCGCGCAGGACAGGGGCTACGAGCAGTACTTC
-,TRBV20-1,TRBJ1-5,-,CSARDVTENQPQHF,TGCAGTGCTAGAGATGTAACAGAGAATCAGCCCCAGCATTTT
-,TRBV12-3/TRBV12-4,TRBJ2-7,-,CASSPGQFPEQYF,TGTGCCAGCAGCCCGGGCCAATTCCCCGAGCAGTACTTC
-,TRBV11-3,TRBJ2-1,-,CASSLDRGPEQFF,TGTGCCAGCAGCTTAGATCGGGGTCCTGAGCAGTTCTTC
many,TRBV2,TRBJ2-1,-,CASNNYNEQFF,TGTGCCAGCAATAATTACAATGAGCAGTTCTTC
-,TRBV28,TRBJ2-7,TRBD1,CASTLGGKTYEQYF,TGTGCCAGCACCCTAGGGGGCAAAACCTACGAGCAGTACTTC
many,TRBV7-2,TRBJ2-2,TRBD1,CASSDGTDNTGELFF,TGTGCCAGCAGCGACGGGACAGACAACACCGGGGAGCTGTTTTTT
few,TRBV4-2,TRBJ1-6,TRBD1,CASSRTPGQDNSPLHF,TGTGCCAGCAGCCGAACCCCGGGACAGGATAATTCACCCCTCCACTTT
many,TRBV5-4,TRBJ1-2,-,CASSFQGYDYGYTF,TGTGCCAGCAGCTTTCAAGGTTATGACTATGGCTACACCTTC
many,TRBV21-1,TRBJ2-7,-,CASSTYYDPWYEQYF,TGTGCCAGCAGCACCTATTACGATCCTTGGTACGAGCAGTACTTC
-,TRBV6-2/TRBV6-3,TRBJ2-5,-,CASSYPLTETQYF,TGTGCCAGCAGTTACCCATTGACAGAGACCCAGTACTTC
few,TRBV5-1,TRBJ2-1,-,CASSPTVGVNEQFF,TGCGCCAGCAGCCCGACGGTTGGTGTCAATGAGCAGTTCTTC
many,TRBV24-1,TRBJ1-1,-,CATRMGTEAFF,TGTGCCACCAGGATGGGGACTGAAGCTTTCTTT
-,TRBV4-2,TRBJ1-6,TRBD1,CASSQEVGQTSYNSPLHF,TGTGCCAGCAGCCAAGAAGTGGGACAGACCTCCTATAATTCACCCCTCCACTTT
-,TRBV6-5,TRBJ2-7,-,CASSYSWSSYEQYF,TGTGCCAGCAGTTACTCGTGGTCGTCCTACGAGCAGTACTTC
-,TRBV7-9,TRBJ2-7,TRBD2,CASSWRDYSYEQYF,TGTGCCAGCAGTTGGCGGGACTACTCCTACGAGCAGTACTTC
-,TRBV7-2,TRBJ1-5,TRBD1,CASSDTGGGQPQHF,TGTGCCAGCAGCGACACAGGGGGCGGTCAGCCCCAGCATTTT
few,TRBV9,TRBJ1-3,-,CASSVSAAGSGNTIYF,TGTGCCAGCAGCGTCAGCGCGGCGGGGTCTGGAAACACCATATATTTT
many,TRBV11-2,TRBJ2-4,-,CASSLDRQGLAKNIQYF,TGTGCCAGCAGCTTAGATCGTCAGGGTTTAGCCAAAAACATTCAGTACTTC
few,TRBV3-1,TRBJ1-3,-,CASSHKTCPSSGNTIYF,TGTGCCAGCAGCCATAAAACCTGTCCCAGCTCTGGAAACACCATATATTTT
many,TRBV6-1,TRBJ2-3,-,CASSEIQGTVTDTQYF,TGTGCCAGCAGTGAAATACAGGGAACTGTCACAGATACGCAGTATTTT
-,TRBV28,TRBJ1-1,-,CASSLGWSEAFF,TGTGCCAGCAGCCTGGGGTGGTCTGAAGCTTTCTTT